This TCR beta chain is drawn from a study of cytotoxic CD8 clonotypes in ibrutinib-treated CLL. General study results and limits: Age-matched healthy donor levels were exceeded by baseline clonality, which tracked circulating CD8+ T-cell counts.

The method was immunoSEQ multiplex PCR; TCRdb's version includes in-frame clones alone and lacks a portion of them. The repertoire holds roughly 220,000 clones, with 60% to 80% as singletons. Germline CDR1 and CDR2: MNHNS and SASEGT. J gave up 10 bases and V 1 base, and 8 bases lay outside the gene matches. The CDR3 totals 16 residues. Turning to this clone: Antigen: not known.

This receptor was taken from a human donor with chronic lymphocytic leukemia. The rearrangement joins TRBV6-1 to TRBJ2-3; 13 positions match TRBD2. Here the sequenced sample was PBMCs, taken after 12 months of ibrutinib treatment. CDR3 sequence reads: CASSEEGGLAGVAQYF. In nucleotides, the CDR3 is TGTGCCAGCAGTGAAGAGGGAGGACTAGCGGGAGTGGCGCAGTATTTT.